The clone carrying this T cell receptor beta chain was recorded only once. Its cognate antigen is unknown. The CDR3 extends over 17 amino acids. Germline V lookup: CDR1 SGHVS, CDR2 FQNEAQ. V was clipped by 1 base and J by 2 bases, with 17 bases between them. The approximately 120-subject validation cohort, separate from the 666-subject first cohort, included the donors. Data came from immunoSEQ multiplex PCR; TCRdb stores just in-frame clones and leaves some out. The table lists about 300,000 clones, over 75% of them singletons, with approximately 0.9% in the top ten. These data belong to a study of cytomegalovirus exposure and HLA in healthy donors. Study-wide points: One later analysis, an examination of the approximately 120 validation repertoires, found that first-cohort TCR clusters tended to co-occur in them. Associated with cytomegalovirus, according to the listing, were 150 to 200 TCR beta chains.

The chain uses TRBV7-8 and TRBJ2-5; maybe TRBD1 (5 bases). Sequences were obtained from PBMCs. The TCR originated in a woman aged 18-29 years in good health and CMV-seronegative. Written as DNA, the CDR3 is TGTGCCAGCAGCTTAGTGATAGGGGCCCTATCTCAAGAGACCCAGTACTTC. Translated: CASSLVIGALSQETQYF.